A single sample gave rise to the 32 T cell receptor beta chains below, sequenced in a study of T cell responses to AZD1222 COVID-19 vaccine. Generated by immunoSEQ multiplex PCR, the TCRdb table keeps only in-frame clones and is missing some. There are some 170,000 clones in the sample; about nine tenths occur only once, and 3.5% to 5.5% lies in the top ten. Sequencing was performed on peripheral blood, taken 28 days after the second dose of the MenACWY control vaccine. The receptors were gathered from an adult who received the MenACWY meningococcal vaccine as a control.

This clone turned up a few times. The chain recombines TRBV18 with TRBJ2-5; 14 bases map to TRBD2. The CDR3 totals 18 residues. The germline V gene has CDR1 KGHSH and CDR2 LQKENI. V dropped 5 bases and J dropped 4; count of bases not matched to a gene: 12. CDR3 bases: TGTGCCAGCTCATCCTCAGCGGGACTAGCGGGAGTTGGAGAGACCCAGTACTTC. This codes for CASSSSAGLAGVGETQYF.

The rearrangement uses TRBV28 and TRBJ2-3; 7 nucleotides match TRBD1. The CDR3 consists of 14 residues. Losses at the gene ends were 7 bases for V and 2 bases for J; bases not matched to a gene: 6. Per the germline V gene, CDR1 is MDHEN and CDR2 is SYDVKM. CDR3 DNA: TGTGCCAGCACCCTGACAGGGCACACAGATACGCAGTATTTT. This encodes CASTLTGHTDTQYF.

The rearrangement uses TRBV4-3 and TRBJ2-3; possibly TRBD1 for D (6 bases). The CDR3 is 16 residues long. V lost 4 bases, J lost 0 bases, and 14 bases lay in between. CDR1 is LGHNA and CDR2 is YSLEER in the germline V gene. CDR3 nucleotides: TGCGCCAGCAGCCTAGACGGACAGTTTAGCACAGATACGCAGTATTTT. Its translation is CASSLDGQFSTDTQYF.

This chain links TRBV27 with TRBJ2-7; no clear D gene. V gave up 6 bases and J gave up 0 bases, with 9 bases separating them. This CDR3 region has 13 residues. Germline V lookup: CDR1 MNHEY, CDR2 SMNVEV (reference sequence). The CDR3 region is CASRPPRSYEQYF. The CDR3, as DNA: TGTGCCAGCAGGCCCCCCCGCTCCTACGAGCAGTACTTC.

This clone was counted a single time. The chain employs TRBV6-6 and TRBJ1-2; D is perhaps TRBD1 (6 bases). CDR3 length: 13 amino acids. Trimming stripped 9 bases from V and 8 bases from J, with 19 bases between. Germline V CDR1 and CDR2: MNHNY, SVGAGI (reference sequence). The CDR3 DNA reads TGTGCCAGGGGGGGGGCGGCCAAAGGGGGCTACACCTTC. Translated: CARGGAAKGGYTF.

V is TRBV30 and J is TRBJ2-7; possibly TRBD1 for D (5 bases). CDR1 and CDR2 from the germline V gene are GTSNPN and SVGIG (reference sequence). V was cut by 3 bases and J by 6 bases, with 21 bases left in between. The CDR3 is 15 residues long. The CDR3 spells CAWSADSVGIIEQYF. CDR3 DNA: TGTGCCTGGAGCGCAGACAGCGTGGGGATCATCGAGCAGTACTTC.

V usage is TRBV19 and J usage is TRBJ1-1, with unresolved D. V shed 5 bases and J shed 0 bases, with 19 bases lying between them. Germline V gene lookup returns CDR1 LNHDA and CDR2 SQIVND (reference sequence). The CDR3 runs 17 residues. For the CDR3, the DNA is TGTGCCAGTAGTCCCGGGGAGGATACGATCATGAACACTGAAGCTTTCTTT. The encoded protein is CASSPGEDTIMNTEAFF.

This clone showed up just once. The genes are TRBV10-1 and TRBJ1-1; no firm D call. Looked up from germline, CDR1 is WNHNN and CDR2 is SYGVQD (reference sequence). The CDR3 totals 13 residues. V was pared by 0 bases and J by 11 bases, with 13 bases between. CDR3 residues: CASSESGRQIAFF. The DNA of the CDR3 is TGCGCCAGCAGTGAGTCGGGGAGGCAGATCGCTTTCTTT.

The sample holds a few counts of this clone. The rearrangement uses TRBV5-8 and TRBJ2-5; D unclear. V was pared by 5 bases and J by 7 bases, with 12 bases between. CDR3 length equals 12 residues. Germline CDR1 is SGHTS and CDR2 is YDEGEE. The chain's CDR3 is CASRPSLWTQYF. The CDR3 DNA reads as TGTGCCAGCAGGCCATCCCTTTGGACCCAGTACTTC.

The CDR3 region has the DNA TGTGCCAGCAGCCCGACCTTAACAGGGCTTGAAGCTTTCTTT. Protein: CASSPTLTGLEAFF. V gene TRBV6-5 combines with J gene TRBJ1-1; a possible D gene is TRBD1 (6 bases). This CDR3 spans 14 amino acids. V was cut by 6 bases and J by 7 bases, with 18 bases left in between. Germline V gene lookup returns CDR1 MNHEY and CDR2 SVGAGI.

This clone was seen a few times. The chain uses TRBV19 and TRBJ1-5, with D unresolved. This CDR3 has 13 amino acids. Germline V gene lookup returns CDR1 LNHDA and CDR2 SQIVND (reference sequence). V lost 7 bases to trimming and J lost 7 bases, with 14 bases between them. The CDR3 here is CASNGGNGQPQHF. CDR3 bases: TGTGCCAGTAACGGAGGGAATGGACAGCCCCAGCATTTT.

The J gene is TRBJ1-5, the V gene TRBV6-2 or TRBV6-3, with 7 nucleotides matching TRBD1. CDR3 length equals 16 residues. Germline V CDR1 and CDR2: MNHEY, SVGEGT. With 4 bases clipped from V and 6 bases from J, the junction kept 12 bases outside the gene matches. For the CDR3, the DNA is TGTGCCAGCAGTTTTTCACAGGGGCGCGTAGGTCAGCCCCAGCATTTT. As protein: CASSFSQGRVGQPQHF.

The V gene is TRBV6-4, the J gene TRBJ2-5; TRBD2 agrees at 12 bases. This CDR3 region has 15 residues. The V segment lost 4 bases and the J segment 0 bases; nucleotides outside the gene matches: 0. The germline V gene encodes CDR1 MRHNA and CDR2 SNTAGT. The CDR3 loop is CASSASGRDQETQYF. DNA for the CDR3: TGTGCCAGCAGTGCTAGCGGGAGGGACCAAGAGACCCAGTACTTC.

This clone was detected only once. The chain recombines TRBV5-4 with TRBJ2-1; 10 bases align to TRBD1. The germline gives CDR1 SGHNT, CDR2 YYREEE (reference sequence). J was trimmed by 5 bases and V by 4 bases; bases with no gene match: 6. CDR3 length: 15 residues. CDR3 DNA sequence: TGTGCCAGCAGCGGAGGGGGGACAGGGGACAATGAGCAGTTCTTC. Protein product: CASSGGGTGDNEQFF.

The chain carries TRBV29-1 and TRBJ2-7; 7 bases line up with TRBD1. This CDR3 is built from 13 residues. The J segment lost 4 bases and the V segment lost 0 bases, leaving 3 bases of the junction unmatched. CDR1 and CDR2 (germline): SQVTM, ANQGSEA. DNA of the CDR3: TGCAGCGTTGAAGAAAAGGGACAGTACGAGCAGTACTTC. This codes for CSVEEKGQYEQYF.

This clone was observed once. The V call is TRBV10-1, the J call TRBJ2-5, with a tentative D call TRBD2 (5 bases). The CDR3 covers 12 residues. Per the germline V gene, CDR1 is WNHNN and CDR2 is SYGVQD (reference sequence). The V gene lost 3 bases and the J gene lost 3 bases, with 5 bases spanning the gap. The CDR3 loop reads CASSDGEETQYF. CDR3 DNA: TGCGCCAGCAGTGACGGGGAAGAGACCCAGTACTTC.

The V gene is TRBV7-2, the J gene TRBJ2-1, with 7 bases fitting TRBD2. This CDR3 is 15 amino acids long. The J segment lost 3 bases and the V segment lost 1 base, leaving 3 bases of the junction unmatched. Germline V gene lookup returns CDR1 SGHTA and CDR2 FQGNSA. Written as DNA, the CDR3 is TGTGCCAGCAGCTTAGGGCTAGCGGACTACAATGAGCAGTTCTTC. It translates to CASSLGLADYNEQFF.

V is TRBV27 and J is TRBJ1-1; the D is unclear. There are 12 residues in the CDR3. Germline loops: CDR1 MNHEY, CDR2 SMNVEV (reference sequence). V gave up 7 bases and J gave up 0 bases, with 6 bases separating them. The CDR3 DNA follows: TGTGCCAGCAAAAGGGTGAACACTGAAGCTTTCTTT. It encodes CASKRVNTEAFF.

The J gene is TRBJ2-2, the V gene TRBV14, with 12 bases identical to TRBD2. CDR3 size: 19 residues. Germline V gene lookup returns CDR1 SGHDN and CDR2 FVKESK. The V segment lost 4 bases and the J segment 0 bases; nucleotides outside the gene matches: 9. CDR3 nucleotides: TGTGCCAGCAGCCCTTACCCGGGACTAGCGGGTTCGAACACCGGGGAGCTGTTTTTT. Amino acids: CASSPYPGLAGSNTGELFF.

The chain's CDR3 is CASSEPNRDGYTF. CDR3 nucleotide sequence: TGTGCCAGCAGTGAACCCAACAGGGATGGCTACACCTTC. This chain links TRBV25-1 with TRBJ1-2, with D perhaps TRBD1 (6 bases). This CDR3 comprises 13 residues. The V end lost 2 bases, the J end lost 6 bases, and 10 bases lay between the germline ends. Germline V gene sequence: CDR1 MGHDK, CDR2 SYGVNS.

This clone was counted a single time. The chain links TRBV3-1 (or the pseudogene TRBV3-2) to TRBJ2-3; no reliable D call. V lost 8 bases, J lost 1 base, and 10 bases lay in between. Germline lookup yields CDR1 LGHDT and CDR2 YNNKEL (reference sequence). This CDR3 region has 13 residues. CDR3 sequence: CASRQWGTDTQYF. The CDR3 nucleotides are TGTGCCAGCCGTCAATGGGGCACAGATACGCAGTATTTT.

The rearrangement joins TRBV5-6 to TRBJ2-1; D perhaps matches TRBD2 (5 bases). The germline V and J ends were trimmed by 2 bases and 8 bases, with 23 bases remaining between them. The CDR3 contains 17 residues. Germline CDR1 is SGHDT and CDR2 is YYEEEE. As DNA, the CDR3 is TGTGCCAGCAGCTTAGTCCCGCGGGCCCGGCGGACCGATGAGCAGTTCTTC. It translates to CASSLVPRARRTDEQFF.

This chain uses TRBV7-9 with TRBJ1-2; weak D call: TRBD1 (5 bases). Between the trimmed V and J ends, which lost 5 bases and 6 bases, there was a span of 19 bases. Germline CDR1 SEHNR, CDR2 FQNEAQ (reference sequence). The CDR3 contains 15 residues. The CDR3 sequence: CASSHRPVGQDGYTF. CDR3 sequence (DNA): TGTGCCAGCAGCCACCGGCCGGTGGGGCAGGATGGCTACACCTTC.

The chain uses TRBV12-3 or TRBV12-4 and TRBJ1-3; a possible D gene is TRBD1 (5 bases). The V and J ends lost 2 bases and 8 bases respectively, with 7 bases between them. The CDR3 extends over 12 amino acids. This CDR3 is CASSLRGDTIYF. The DNA for the CDR3 is TGTGCCAGCAGTTTAAGAGGGGACACCATATATTTT.

The chain links TRBV7-9 to TRBJ2-1; possible D gene TRBD1, 5 bases. This CDR3 spans 14 amino acids. Trimming cost V 3 bases and J 5 bases, with 11 bases left between them. Germline assignment: CDR1 SEHNR and CDR2 FQNEAQ (reference sequence). The DNA for the CDR3 is TGTGCCAGCAGCTTGGTACAGGTGAACAATGAGCAGTTCTTC. It yields the protein CASSLVQVNNEQFF.

The chain employs TRBV28 and TRBJ2-3; 14 positions match TRBD2. In germline, CDR1 is MDHEN, CDR2 SYDVKM. J gave up 1 base and V 2 bases, and 2 bases lay outside the gene matches. CDR3 length: 17 residues. In DNA form, the CDR3 reads TGTGCCAGCAGTTTAGGGGGACTAGCGGGAGGCACAGATACGCAGTATTTT. It is translated as CASSLGGLAGGTDTQYF.

The chain has TRBV30 and TRBJ2-7; TRBD2 matches 11 bases. Per the germline V gene, CDR1 is GTSNPN and CDR2 is SVGIG (reference sequence). V dropped 4 bases and J dropped 11; count of bases not matched to a gene: 4. The CDR3 sequence is 11 residues long. CDR3 DNA: TGTGCCTGGAACCTAGCGGGAGGAAAGTACTTC. Translated, it gives CAWNLAGGKYF.

The J gene is TRBJ1-1, the V gene TRBV7-2; D is unresolved. Germline-derived CDR1 and CDR2 are SGHTA and FQGNSA. The CDR3 is 13 residues long. Trimming left V 1 base short and J 8 bases short, with 11 bases between. The CDR3 here is CASSLEEVSEAFF. The CDR3 DNA reads TGTGCCAGCAGCTTAGAAGAGGTATCCGAAGCTTTCTTT.

This rearrangement joins TRBV4-3 to TRBJ2-7; the match to TRBD1 covers 7 bases. Per germline, CDR1 LGHNA and CDR2 YSLEER. CDR3 length equals 18 residues. With 4 bases clipped from V and 5 bases from J, the junction kept 20 bases outside the gene matches. The CDR3 DNA reads TGCGCCAGCAGCCCCTCATACGGCGGGTGGGACAGAGATAACGAGCAGTACTTC. This sequence encodes CASSPSYGGWDRDNEQYF.

This chain links TRBV10-1 with TRBJ2-1; possible D gene TRBD1, 5 bases. The CDR3 has 13 residues. The V gene's germline CDR1 is WNHNN and CDR2 SYGVQD (reference sequence). V lost 6 bases and J 10 bases, leaving 16 bases between the germline ends. CDR3 amino acids: CASSRSGGAEQFF. For the CDR3, the DNA is TGCGCCAGCAGCCGCTCCGGTGGGGCAGAGCAGTTCTTC.

This sequence joins TRBV7-9 and TRBJ1-5; D is ambiguous. The CDR3 extends over 13 amino acids. The V gene's germline CDR1 is SEHNR and CDR2 FQNEAQ (reference sequence). Trimming took off 5 bases at V and 5 bases at J, with 10 bases between the two ends. CDR3 amino acids: CASSHWPDQPQHF. CDR3 sequence (DNA): TGTGCCAGCAGCCACTGGCCTGATCAGCCCCAGCATTTT.

This rearrangement joins TRBV9 to TRBJ2-1; D gene unclear. The CDR3 consists of 14 residues. V was cut by 6 bases and J by 6 bases, with 16 bases left in between. Germline-derived CDR1 and CDR2 are SGDLS and YYNGEE. Written as DNA, the CDR3 is TGTGCCAGCACCTCAACATGGCAGCCCAATGAGCAGTTCTTC. Amino acid sequence: CASTSTWQPNEQFF. Using reference TRBV9 and TRBJ2-1 for the parts outside the CDR3, the full variable domain is DSGVTQTPKHLITATGQRVTLRCSPRSGDLSVYWYQQSLDQGLQFLIQYYNGEERAKGNILERFSAQQFPDLHSELNLSSLELGDSALYFCASTSTWQPNEQFFGPGTRLTVL.